Each of the 26 T cell receptor beta chains below was sequenced from the same sample in a study of T cells in tuberculosis. Sequenced by immunoSEQ multiplex PCR; TCRdb stores in-frame clones only, minus some. Of under 45,000 clones in the sample, about 95% were seen once. The sequencing sample was made of PBMCs. These receptors all come from a donor between 10 and 35 years old with latent tuberculosis or without tuberculosis infection.

This clone has more than one count but fewer than ten. This CDR3 is CASSEGTGDNSPLHF. In DNA, the CDR3 is TGTGCCAGCAGTGAAGGGACAGGGGATAATTCACCCCTCCACTTT. The chain recombines TRBV6-1 with TRBJ1-6, with TRBD1 identical over 9 bases. V dropped 1 base and J dropped 5; count of bases not matched to a gene: 0. The CDR3 extends over 15 amino acids. Germline V gene sequence: CDR1 MNHNS, CDR2 SASEGT.

The chain joins TRBV19 to TRBJ1-2; 9 bases are shared with TRBD1. Germline V lookup: CDR1 LNHDA, CDR2 SQIVND (reference sequence). V lost 6 bases, J lost 8 bases, and 10 bases stayed unmatched. The length of the CDR3 is 14 residues. CDR3 in DNA: TGTGCCAGTAGGACCGGGACAGGGCCTAGCGGCTACACCTTC. Translated: CASRTGTGPSGYTF.

This chain connects TRBV5-4 to TRBJ1-2; a possible D gene is TRBD1 (5 bases). CDR1 is SGHNT and CDR2 is YYREEE in the germline V gene (reference sequence). V was shortened by 0 bases and J by 0 bases, with 18 bases between the two germline ends. The CDR3 totals 18 residues. CDR3 sequence (DNA): TGTGCCAGCAGCTTGGTGCGGGGGACCCCAAGGGCTAACTATGGCTACACCTTC. It encodes CASSLVRGTPRANYGYTF.

The CDR3 DNA reads as TGTGCCTGGAAGGGACAGGGTAGTGAAAAACTGTTTTTT. It is translated as CAWKGQGSEKLFF. The rearrangement uses TRBV30 and TRBJ1-4, with 9 bases lining up with TRBD1. Looked up from germline, CDR1 is GTSNPN and CDR2 is SVGIG (reference sequence). After removal of 4 bases from V and 7 bases from J, the junction contained 4 bases not matched to a gene. The length of the CDR3 is 13 residues.

This rearrangement joins TRBV9 to TRBJ1-2; possibly TRBD1 for D (6 bases). V lost 4 bases and J lost 8, with 15 bases in between. The length of the CDR3 is 13 residues. Germline CDR1 SGDLS, CDR2 YYNGEE. In nucleotides, the CDR3 is TGTGCCAGCAGCTTCCGGGACAAGGGAGGCTACACCTTC. Its protein is CASSFRDKGGYTF.

The rearrangement links TRBV28 to TRBJ2-5, with TRBD1 as a possible D gene (6 bases). V was pared by 6 bases and J by 5 bases, with 13 bases between. Germline loops: CDR1 MDHEN, CDR2 SYDVKM. The CDR3 consists of 13 residues. The CDR3 region is CASRAGVSETQYF. The DNA of the CDR3 is TGTGCCAGCAGGGCAGGGGTCTCGGAGACCCAGTACTTC.

The chain is built from TRBV27 and TRBJ1-6; D not certain. The CDR3 length is 15 residues. V was clipped by 8 bases and J by 8 bases, with 19 bases between them. Germline values: CDR1 MNHEY, CDR2 SMNVEV (reference sequence). CDR3 loop: CASPGAGPRYSPLHF. The CDR3 DNA reads as TGTGCCAGCCCCGGTGCAGGCCCAAGATATTCACCCCTCCACTTT.

The V call is TRBV11-2, the J call TRBJ2-5; 12 positions agree with TRBD2. The length of the CDR3 is 17 residues. Per germline, CDR1 SGHAT and CDR2 FQNNGV. With V trimmed by 3 bases and J by 3 bases, 8 bases remained unmatched. DNA of the CDR3: TGTGCCAGCAGCTTTCGGCCTAGCGGGGGGGCGGAAGAGACCCAGTACTTC. This sequence encodes CASSFRPSGGAEETQYF.

J is TRBJ2-5 and V is TRBV5-4; D perhaps matches TRBD2 (5 bases). Looked up from germline, CDR1 is SGHNT and CDR2 is YYREEE (reference sequence). V was shortened by 4 bases and J by 2 bases, with 15 bases between the two germline ends. This CDR3 region has 15 residues. In DNA, the CDR3 is TGTGCCAGCAGCCTATGGGCGGGCTGGCAAGAGACCCAGTACTTC. It specifies CASSLWAGWQETQYF.

V gene TRBV18 combines with J gene TRBJ2-3; D is possibly TRBD2 (7 bases). Germline V gene lookup returns CDR1 KGHSH and CDR2 LQKENI. CDR3 size: 15 residues. Trimming removed 2 bases from V and 4 bases from J, with 13 bases in between. The CDR3 region has the DNA TGTGCCAGCTCACCAACGGGGGGCCCGGCAGATACGCAGTATTTT. Translation: CASSPTGGPADTQYF.

The chain links TRBV7-6 to TRBJ2-7, with TRBD1 as a possible D gene (6 bases). CDR1 SGHVS and CDR2 FNYEAQ come from the germline V gene. The CDR3 consists of 14 residues. The V gene lost 1 base and the J gene lost 6 bases, with 13 bases spanning the gap. As DNA, the CDR3 is TGTGCCAGCAGCTTAGGAACAGGGAATGGCGAGCAGTACTTC. It codes for CASSLGTGNGEQYF.

The rearrangement joins TRBV30 to TRBJ1-1; D is perhaps TRBD1 (5 bases). Germline V gene lookup returns CDR1 GTSNPN and CDR2 SVGIG (reference sequence). Trimming left V 2 bases short and J 1 base short, with 14 bases between. CDR3 length: 15 residues. The CDR3 loop reads CAWSRGRDTNTEAFF. The CDR3 DNA reads as TGTGCCTGGAGTAGGGGTAGGGATACGAACACTGAAGCTTTCTTT.

CDR3 region: CASSPSSDTYSYEQYF. CDR3 bases: TGTGCCAGCAGCCCGTCCTCGGACACCTACTCCTACGAGCAGTACTTC. The chain has TRBV7-6 and TRBJ2-7, with TRBD1 as a possible D gene (5 bases). V was cut by 5 bases and J by 0 bases, with 17 bases left in between. This CDR3 contains 16 residues. Germline V lookup: CDR1 SGHVS, CDR2 FNYEAQ. The entire variable domain, with the rest obtained from reference TRBV7-6 and TRBJ2-7, is as follows: GAGVSQSPRYKVTKRGQDVALRCDPISGHVSLYWYRQALGQGPEFLTYFNYEAQQDKSGLPNDRFSAERPEGSISTLTIQRTEQRDSAMYRCASSPSSDTYSYEQYFGPGTRLTVT.

The rearrangement uses TRBV10-3 and TRBJ1-1, with D possibly matching TRBD1 (6 bases). Per the germline V gene, CDR1 is ENHRY and CDR2 is SYGVKD. V dropped 3 bases and J dropped 8 bases, with 13 bases sitting between them. This CDR3 spans 13 amino acids. The DNA for the CDR3 is TGTGCCATCAGTGACCGGGGGGGCCGCGAAGCTTTCTTT. It encodes CAISDRGGREAFF.

The J gene is TRBJ2-1, the V gene TRBV11-1, with TRBD2 as a possible D gene (7 bases). V dropped 5 bases and J dropped 9 bases, with 20 bases sitting between them. This CDR3 has 15 residues. Germline CDR1 is SGHAT and CDR2 is FQDESV (reference sequence). CDR3 sequence (DNA): TGTGCCAGCAGCACGGGGGGCCTTCGGGGCGGTGAGCAGTTCTTC. It yields the protein CASSTGGLRGGEQFF.

The rearrangement uses TRBV30 and TRBJ2-3; TRBD1 agrees at 9 bases. Germline lookup yields CDR1 GTSNPN and CDR2 SVGIG (reference sequence). V was pared by 0 bases and J by 6 bases, with 4 bases of the junction left unmatched. The CDR3 consists of 14 residues. The CDR3 here is CAWSVGTGSDTQYF. CDR3 DNA sequence: TGTGCCTGGAGTGTAGGGACAGGGTCCGATACGCAGTATTTT.

The chain combines TRBV7-2 with TRBJ2-5; D call uncertain. V shed 1 base and J shed 3 bases, with 6 bases lying between them. Germline CDR1 reads SGHTA; CDR2 reads FQGNSA. This CDR3 comprises 13 residues. In DNA form, the CDR3 reads TGTGCCAGCAGCTTAGTACGAGAAGAGACCCAGTACTTC. Translating it yields CASSLVREETQYF.

The chain carries TRBV7-9 and TRBJ1-3; D is undetermined. The V end was cut by 3 bases, the J end by 0 bases, with 12 bases between. Germline loops: CDR1 SEHNR, CDR2 FQNEAQ (reference sequence). This CDR3 is 16 amino acids long. CDR3 DNA sequence: TGTGCCAGCAGCTTTATCCAGACGGGCTCTGGAAACACCATATATTTT. Translating it yields CASSFIQTGSGNTIYF.

The genes are TRBV2 and TRBJ2-1; D is undetermined. The CDR3 covers 14 residues. V was clipped by 6 bases and J by 7 bases, with 16 bases between them. Looked up from germline, CDR1 is SNHLY and CDR2 is FYNNEI. The CDR3 reads CASRTLQYLNEQFF. CDR3 coding DNA: TGTGCCAGCAGGACCCTACAGTACCTTAATGAGCAGTTCTTC.

The CDR3 region has the DNA TGTGCCAGCAGCTTCCAGGGTTCAGATACGCAGTATTTT. It encodes CASSFQGSDTQYF. V gene TRBV5-4 combines with J gene TRBJ2-3, with D possibly matching TRBD1 (5 bases). The germline V and J ends were trimmed by 2 bases and 4 bases, with 8 bases remaining between them. Per the germline V gene, CDR1 is SGHNT and CDR2 is YYREEE (reference sequence). The CDR3 totals 13 residues.

The CDR3 nucleotides are TGTGCCAGCAGCTTAGACCGGGACACCGGGTTAGGGAACACTGAAGCTTTCTTT. As protein: CASSLDRDTGLGNTEAFF. The chain is built from TRBV11-1 and TRBJ1-1, with D possibly matching TRBD1 (6 bases). V gave up 1 base and J gave up 1 base, with 19 bases separating them. The germline V gene has CDR1 SGHAT and CDR2 FQDESV (reference sequence). CDR3 length equals 18 residues.

This chain joins TRBV18 and TRBJ2-5; no clear D gene. V was pared by 6 bases and J by 7 bases, with 15 bases between. CDR1 is KGHSH and CDR2 is LQKENI in the germline V gene. The CDR3 covers 13 residues. The DNA for the CDR3 is TGTGCCAGCTCGCCCGGTTCAAGTGGGACCCAGTACTTC. It translates to CASSPGSSGTQYF. The full variable domain, in which reference TRBV18 and TRBJ2-5 provide the parts outside the CDR3, is NAGVMQNPRHLVRRRGQEARLRCSPMKGHSHVYWYRQLPEEGLKFMVYLQKENIIDESGMPKERFSAEFPKEGPSILRIQQVVRGDSAAYFCASSPGSSGTQYFGPGTRLLVL.

The chain carries TRBV28 and TRBJ1-5, with D perhaps matching TRBD1 (6 bases). V was clipped by 3 bases and J by 5 bases, with 26 bases between them. CDR1 and CDR2 from the germline V gene are MDHEN and SYDVKM. The CDR3 sequence is 19 residues long. In DNA, the CDR3 is TGTGCCAGCAGTTTGGATCCACACGGGGGGCAGATCATCGATCAGCCCCAGCATTTT. Protein: CASSLDPHGGQIIDQPQHF. Variable domain in full (rest from reference TRBV28 and TRBJ1-5): DVKVTQSSRYLVKRTGEKVFLECVQDMDHENMFWYRQDPGLGLRLIYFSYDVKMKEKGDIPEGYSVSREKKERFSLILESASTNQTSMYLCASSLDPHGGQIIDQPQHFGDGTRLSIL.

The gene calls are TRBV6-1 and TRBJ1-2, with TRBD1 matching over 12 bases. V trimming: 3 bases; J trimming: 5 bases; junction bases outside the gene matches: 1. This CDR3 is built from 14 residues. The germline V gene has CDR1 MNHNS and CDR2 SASEGT. CDR3 coding DNA: TGTGCCAGCAGTGAGGGACAGGGGGCGTATGGCTACACCTTC. Translation: CASSEGQGAYGYTF.

The chain has TRBV4-1 and TRBJ1-2; 12 bases are shared with TRBD1. J was trimmed by 2 bases and V by 1 base; bases with no gene match: 2. Germline V gene data show CDR1 as MGHRA and CDR2 as YSYEKL. The CDR3 is 16 amino acids. CDR3 residues: CASSQVGQGANYGYTF. Here the CDR3 DNA reads TGCGCCAGCAGCCAAGTGGGACAGGGGGCCAACTATGGCTACACCTTC.

This chain joins TRBV11-2 and TRBJ2-3; 7 bases map to TRBD1. The ends lost 6 bases at V and 4 bases at J; junction bases unmatched: 10. CDR1 and CDR2 from the germline V gene are SGHAT and FQNNGV. The CDR3 spans 15 residues. The CDR3 sequence: CASRRGRGRPDTQYF. The DNA of the CDR3 is TGTGCCAGCAGGCGAGGTAGGGGGCGCCCAGATACGCAGTATTTT.